The T cell receptor (beta chain) described here comes from a study of T cell responses to AZD1222 COVID-19 vaccine. Study results and caveats: Donors in the cohort were predominantly white British and more often female, and clonal diversity was possibly underestimated. Unmutated variant regions are reportedly the target of nearly half of TCRs that are spike-specific.

Second-dose schedules of about 4 or about 12 weeks were combined. Measured with immunoSEQ multiplex PCR; TCRdb has only the in-frame clones, and not every one. This table has about 84,000 clones, approximately 85% appearing once. Regarding this clone: Its cognate antigen is unknown.

The germline CDR1 and CDR2 sequences are SNHLY and FYNNEI. Trimming removed 6 bases from V and 2 bases from J; junction bases left unmatched: 6. The CDR3 contains 16 residues. The clonotype originates from an adult who received the AZD1222 COVID-19 vaccine. V is TRBV2 and J is TRBJ2-5; 13 nucleotides match TRBD2. This specimen consisted of peripheral blood, obtained 28 days after the second AZD1222 dose. CDR3 in DNA: TGTGCCAGCAGCGCTAGGACTAGCGGGGGACAAGAGACCCAGTACTTC. Its translation is CASSARTSGGQETQYF.